A single sample is the source of the 29 T cell receptor beta chains below, sequenced in a study of shared clonotypes between healthy human individuals. Profiling relied on immunoSEQ multiplex PCR, and the TCRdb table lists in-frame clones only, not all of them. The table has roughly 680,000 clones, 72% seen once. Sequencing input: memory CD4+ T cells sorted from blood. The subset: CD45RA-negative fraction. Receptors originate from a woman aged 30 to 39 in good health.

This chain joins TRBV29-1 and TRBJ2-4; no clear D gene. Trimming pared 5 bases from V and 0 bases from J, leaving 8 bases between. The CDR3 spans 13 residues. CDR1 and CDR2 from the germline V gene are SQVTM and ANQGSEA. The CDR3 loop is CSVNSLAKNIQYF. CDR3 nucleotide sequence: TGCAGCGTTAATAGTCTAGCCAAAAACATTCAGTACTTC.

This clone was counted a few times. The rearrangement joins TRBV14 to TRBJ1-2; D is undetermined. CDR1 SGHDN and CDR2 FVKESK come from the germline V gene. V was clipped by 2 bases and J by 9 bases, with 13 bases between them. The CDR3 runs 13 residues. In DNA, the CDR3 is TGTGCCAGCAGCCAACTAGGTCTTGGCCGCTACACCTTC. It is translated as CASSQLGLGRYTF.

The chain uses TRBV18 and TRBJ2-1; 8 bases agree with TRBD1. This CDR3 comprises 16 residues. The V and J ends lost 3 bases and 7 bases, in that order; junction bases with no gene match: 11. CDR1 is KGHSH and CDR2 is LQKENI in the germline V gene. The CDR3 DNA reads TGTGCCAGCTCACCGATGGGACAGGTCCCGGGTAATGAGCAGTTCTTC. It specifies CASSPMGQVPGNEQFF.

This clone was observed a few times. The chain recombines TRBV16 with TRBJ2-2, with D tentatively TRBD2 (6 bases). Looked up from germline, CDR1 is KGHSY and CDR2 is FQNENV. The CDR3 spans 16 residues. Between the trimmed V and J ends, which lost 2 bases and 6 bases, there was a span of 16 bases. In DNA, the CDR3 is TGTGCCAGCAGCCAAGGGGCCGGGAGATCCGCCGGGGAGCTGTTTTTT. It codes for CASSQGAGRSAGELFF.

This clone was detected only a few times. The chain carries TRBV6-5 and TRBJ1-1; D is perhaps TRBD1 (5 bases). From germline, CDR1 is MNHEY and CDR2 SVGAGI. The CDR3 sequence is 15 residues long. V was cut by 2 bases and J by 3 bases, with 13 bases left in between. In nucleotides, the CDR3 is TGTGCCAGCAGTTACCACCCCAGGGTGGACACTGAAGCTTTCTTT. It specifies CASSYHPRVDTEAFF.

A word on this clone: It may be a read error: a sequence one base away is much more abundant. This chain links TRBV19 with TRBJ1-5, with 7 bases identical to TRBD1. CDR3 length equals 15 residues. Germline-derived CDR1 and CDR2 are LNHDA and SQIVND (reference sequence). V lost 4 bases to trimming and J lost 0 bases; unmatched junction nucleotides: 3. CDR3 nucleotides: TGTGCCAGTAGTACGGGGACAGTTAGCAATCAGCCCCAGCATTTT. This gives the protein CASSTGTVSNQPQHF.

The chain links TRBV28 to TRBJ1-3; D gene unclear. Looked up from germline, CDR1 is MDHEN and CDR2 is SYDVKM. The CDR3 totals 15 residues. The germline V and J ends were trimmed by 6 bases and 2 bases, with 14 bases remaining between them. For the CDR3, the DNA is TGTGCCAGCAGATCCGGGGAAGTTACTGGAAACACCATATATTTT. Translating it yields CASRSGEVTGNTIYF.

The chain employs TRBV15 and TRBJ2-7; 8 bases are shared with TRBD2. This CDR3 is 17 amino acids long. The germline V gene has CDR1 LNHNV and CDR2 YYDKDF (reference sequence). V was clipped by 1 base and J by 2 bases; unmatched bases: 10. Written as DNA, the CDR3 is TGTGCCACCAGCAGAGGTTTCTCCGGACTAGCAGCCTACGAGCAGTACTTC. This codes for CATSRGFSGLAAYEQYF.

The chain couples TRBV2 to TRBJ2-1, with D tentatively TRBD2 (6 bases). The germline CDR1 and CDR2 sequences are SNHLY and FYNNEI. Trimming removed 5 bases from V and 6 bases from J, with 17 bases in between. CDR3 length equals 15 residues. The CDR3 DNA reads TGTGCCAGCAGTCTCGAGAACCTTAGCGGCAATGAGCAGTTCTTC. Its protein is CASSLENLSGNEQFF.

This sequence joins TRBV4-1 and TRBJ2-6, with D tentatively TRBD2 (5 bases). The germline gives CDR1 MGHRA, CDR2 YSYEKL. CDR3 length: 17 amino acids. Trimming cost V 1 base and J 3 bases, with 13 bases left between them. CDR3 nucleotides: TGCGCCAGCAGCCAAGGTAGAAGGAGGAATGGGGCCAACGTCCTGACTTTC. Its translation is CASSQGRRRNGANVLTF.

The chain links TRBV11-1 to TRBJ2-5; maybe TRBD1 (6 bases). V was pared by 3 bases and J by 9 bases, with 23 bases between. Germline-derived CDR1 and CDR2 are SGHAT and FQDESV (reference sequence). CDR3 length: 16 residues. The CDR3 region has the DNA TGTGCCAGCAGCTTCCAGCCCACAGGGATGGGGCAGGCCCAGTACTTC. Its translation: CASSFQPTGMGQAQYF.

This clone has just a few counts. Within the sample, other DNA sequences also encode this same CDR3. CDR3 sequence (DNA): TGTGCCAGCAGCTCTGGGGTTGGGGAGCAGTACTTC. This encodes CASSSGVGEQYF. V and J are TRBV11-3 and TRBJ2-7; D unclear. The CDR3 has 12 amino acids. The ends were cut back, 4 bases at V and 7 bases at J, with 11 bases in the middle. Germline V gene sequence: CDR1 SGHNT, CDR2 YENEEA.

This rearrangement joins TRBV2 to TRBJ2-3; D is uncertain. V was clipped by 8 bases and J by 2 bases, with 17 bases between them. The CDR3 contains 15 residues. The germline V gene encodes CDR1 SNHLY and CDR2 FYNNEI. The CDR3 DNA follows: TGTGCCAGCTACACTCCTCTGGGGTCCACAGATACGCAGTATTTT. This gives the protein CASYTPLGSTDTQYF.

The V and J genes are TRBV7-2 and TRBJ2-1; D may be TRBD1 (6 bases). The germline V and J ends were trimmed by 1 base and 8 bases, with 12 bases remaining between them. CDR1 is SGHTA, CDR2 FQGNSA, per germline. The CDR3 extends over 14 amino acids. CDR3 residues: CASSLVGTIYEQFF. The CDR3 DNA sequence: TGTGCCAGCAGCTTAGTAGGGACAATATATGAGCAGTTCTTC.

CDR3: CASSKGGSGRPGTQYF. Here the CDR3 DNA reads TGTGCCAGCAGCAAAGGAGGTAGCGGGAGGCCGGGGACCCAGTACTTC. The rearrangement joins TRBV21-1 to TRBJ2-5; the DNA was not compared with TRBD2, the D call given in the table. TRBV21-1 is termed a pseudogene. The CDR3 totals 16 residues.

The chain has TRBV7-8 and TRBJ1-3, with D maybe TRBD1 (6 bases). The CDR3 is 16 residues long. CDR1 and CDR2 (germline): SGHVS, FQNEAQ. The V end lost 4 bases, the J end lost 4 bases, and 17 bases lay between the germline ends. CDR3 sequence (DNA): TGTGCCAGCAGCTCCCAGGGGAGCGCCTTAGGAAACACCATATATTTT. Its translation is CASSSQGSALGNTIYF. Filled out from reference TRBV7-8 and TRBJ1-3, the complete variable domain reads GAGVSQSPRYKVAKRGQDVALRCDPISGHVSLFWYQQALGQGPEFLTYFQNEAQLDKSGLPSDRFFAERPEGSVSTLKIQRTQQEDSAVYLCASSSQGSALGNTIYFGEGSWLTVV.

The chain recombines TRBV29-1 with TRBJ2-1, with 9 bases fitting TRBD2. The CDR3 covers 14 residues. CDR1 is SQVTM, CDR2 ANQGSEA, per germline. V was clipped by 7 bases and J by 0 bases; unmatched bases: 4. As DNA, the CDR3 is TGCAGCGCTCCGGGACTAGCCTCCTACAATGAGCAGTTCTTC. Its translation: CSAPGLASYNEQFF.

As concerns this clone: This clone may be a read error of a much larger clone one base away. The genes are TRBV11-3 and TRBJ2-5, with no clear D. The germline CDR1 and CDR2 sequences are SGHNT and YENEEA. Trimming cost V 1 base and J 1 base, with 4 bases left between them. The CDR3 has 13 residues. The CDR3 DNA reads as TGTGCCAGCAGCTTAGGGCCCCAAGAGACCCAGTACTTC. It translates to CASSLGPQETQYF.

The chain carries TRBV6-1 and TRBJ2-3; a possible D gene is TRBD1 (5 bases). Between the trimmed V and J ends, which lost 4 bases and 4 bases, there was a span of 9 bases. Germline CDR1 reads MNHNS; CDR2 reads SASEGT. The CDR3 runs to 13 residues. The CDR3 coding sequence is TGTGCCAGCAGTGCCAGGGCTCCAGATACGCAGTATTTT. Translated: CASSARAPDTQYF.

The V call is TRBV7-9, the J call TRBJ2-6; D gene unclear. The ends were cut back, 8 bases at V and 0 bases at J, with 8 bases in the middle. The CDR3 length is 14 residues. The germline CDR1 and CDR2 sequences are SEHNR and FQNEAQ (reference sequence). As DNA, the CDR3 is TGTGCCAGCTTCCTTAGCTCTGGGGCCAACGTCCTGACTTTC. It translates to CASFLSSGANVLTF.

The V call is TRBV18, the J call TRBJ2-7; the D is unclear. The CDR3 is 13 amino acids. Germline CDR1 and CDR2: KGHSH and LQKENI. Trimming pared 3 bases from V and 7 bases from J, leaving 13 bases between. Written as DNA, the CDR3 is TGTGCCAGCTCACCGGCGGCCTGGGGAGAGCAGTACTTC. Protein: CASSPAAWGEQYF.

The chain has TRBV27 and TRBJ2-3, with TRBD2 identical over 10 bases. CDR3 size: 19 residues. Germline CDR1 reads MNHEY; CDR2 reads SMNVEV (reference sequence). Trimming removed 5 bases from V and 3 bases from J; junction bases left unmatched: 17. In DNA form, the CDR3 reads TGTGCCAGCAGTCCGCATCGGGGAGCGGGAGGGCCGGGGACAGATACGCAGTATTTT. Its protein product is CASSPHRGAGGPGTDTQYF.

The chain is built from TRBV29-1 and TRBJ2-3; D gene ambiguous. CDR3 length: 11 residues. Deletions cut 6 bases from V and 6 bases from J, with 10 bases between. Per the germline V gene, CDR1 is SQVTM and CDR2 is ANQGSEA. The CDR3 DNA reads as TGCAGCGTAACCCGGGTGGATACGCAGTATTTT. Translating it yields CSVTRVDTQYF.

This chain uses TRBV7-9 with TRBJ2-5, with 9 bases identical to TRBD2. CDR3 length: 14 residues. Looked up from germline, CDR1 is SEHNR and CDR2 is FQNEAQ (reference sequence). V trimming: 5 bases; J trimming: 5 bases; junction bases outside the gene matches: 6. The CDR3 nucleotides are TGTGCCAGCAGCGTTAGCGGGAGTCGGGAGACCCAGTACTTC. Its protein is CASSVSGSRETQYF.

The rearrangement joins TRBV10-3 to TRBJ2-7, with 7 bases matching TRBD2. From germline, CDR1 is ENHRY and CDR2 SYGVKD. The CDR3 covers 15 residues. With 6 bases clipped from V and 2 bases from J, the junction kept 10 bases outside the gene matches. The CDR3 DNA follows: TGTGCCATCAGGTCCAGCGGGACCCTCACCTACGAGCAGTACTTC. This gives the protein CAIRSSGTLTYEQYF.

The rearrangement links TRBV11-1 to TRBJ2-1, with TRBD1 matching over 8 bases. The J segment lost 3 bases and the V segment lost 5 bases, leaving 6 bases of the junction unmatched. Germline V lookup: CDR1 SGHAT, CDR2 FQDESV (reference sequence). CDR3 length equals 15 residues. CDR3 nucleotides: TGTGCCAGCAGCCTCAGGGGGCCCAACTACAATGAGCAGTTCTTC. Amino acids: CASSLRGPNYNEQFF.

Comment on this clone: This sample also contains other DNA sequences that code for the same CDR3. The chain joins TRBV5-1 to TRBJ2-6; D is perhaps TRBD2 (6 bases). CDR3 length: 16 residues. V was trimmed by 1 base and J by 0 bases, leaving 8 bases between them. Germline loops: CDR1 SGHRS, CDR2 YFSETQ. Written as DNA, the CDR3 is TGCGCCAGCAGCTTGTCGGGGGTCTCTGGGGCCAACGTCCTGACTTTC. Translating gives CASSLSGVSGANVLTF.

J is TRBJ2-3 and V is TRBV5-1; the D gene is possibly TRBD2 (7 bases). There are 14 residues in the CDR3. Between the trimmed V and J ends, which lost 4 bases and 6 bases, there was a span of 15 bases. Per germline, CDR1 SGHRS and CDR2 YFSETQ. CDR3 nucleotide sequence: TGCGCCAGCAGCCCCTGGGGGGGGGCGGATACGCAGTATTTT. Its protein is CASSPWGGADTQYF.

This clone was seen a handful of times. The chain is built from TRBV11-2 and TRBJ2-1; a possible D gene is TRBD2 (5 bases). The CDR3 is 16 amino acids. Germline CDR1 is SGHAT and CDR2 is FQNNGV. V dropped 3 bases and J dropped 6 bases, with 18 bases sitting between them. Here the CDR3 reads CASSFQLDSWVNEQFF. DNA of the CDR3: TGTGCCAGCAGCTTTCAATTGGACTCGTGGGTCAATGAGCAGTTCTTC.